The rows below give T cell receptor beta chains drawn from one sample of a study of human T cells and chemical hapten exposure. TCRdb analysed the RACE reads with MiXCR anew, one entry per CDR3 protein. The sample holds 52,000 or so distinct CDR3 sequences; 9.5% to 10% are singletons and the top ten take 8% to 10%. Sequencing was performed on whole blood, taken in connection with sensitization to the hapten diphenylcyclopropenone (DPC). The receptors derive from a middle-aged man with alopecia areata. Some clones in this sample may be carry-over from other donors' samples. CDR3s include the opening cysteine and the closing phenylalanine or tryptophan. The D gene is left open where the match is weak. Expanded clones get a size class; other rows say once, few or many, or leave the size out.

>14|TRBV10-2|TRBJ2-2|many|.
TGCGCCAGCAGTGACAGGGGGGTCACCGGGGAGCTGTTTTTT
CASSDRGVTGELFF
>16|TRBV6-1|TRBJ2-7|.|.
TGTGCCAGCAGTGAACGGGCGCGCATGGGGCTGGGCGAGCAGTACTTC
CASSERARMGLGEQYF
>13|TRBV6-6|TRBJ2-5|.|.
TGTGCCAGCAGTTCGGACCCCTGGGAGACCCAGTACTTC
CASSSDPWETQYF
>15|TRBV27|TRBJ2-2|many|.
TGTGCCAGCAGTTTAAACCCGACAGGAACCGGGGAGCTGTTTTTT
CASSLNPTGTGELFF
>13|TRBV7-7|TRBJ2-3|few|.
TGTGCCAGCAGCTTAGAGCGCTTCGGTACGCAGTATTTT
CASSLERFGTQYF
>14|TRBV28|TRBJ2-5|many|.
TGTGCCAGCAGTTTGGGAGGATATCAAGAGACCCAGTACTTC
CASSLGGYQETQYF
>12|TRBV19|TRBJ2-1|many|.
TGTGCCAGTAGCCAATCCATCAATGAGCAGTTCTTC
CASSQSINEQFF
>14|TRBV12-3/TRBV12-4|TRBJ2-5|.|TRBD1
TGTGCCAGCAGACCCGACAGGGTACGGGAGACCCAGTACTTC
CASRPDRVRETQYF
>16|TRBV28|TRBJ1-2|few|.
TGTGCCAGCAGTTTACCCGAGACGGGACTACTGGGTGGCTACACCTTC
CASSLPETGLLGGYTF
>13|TRBV5-1|TRBJ2-1|many|.
TGCGCCAGCAGCCCTCTAGTGTCCGGTGAGCAGTTCTTC
CASSPLVSGEQFF
>15|TRBV6-5|TRBJ1-3|.|TRBD1
TGTGCCAGCAGTTACGGGGGACAGGGGTCAAACACCATATATTTT
CASSYGGQGSNTIYF
>19|TRBV7-2|TRBJ2-7|many|TRBD2
TGTGCCAGCAGCTTAAGGGATTTAGTAGCGGGGACCCCGCCCTACGAGCAGTACTTC
CASSLRDLVAGTPPYEQYF
>14|TRBV19|TRBJ1-5|.|.
TGTGCCAGTGGTGGAGGCCCAGGCAATCAGCCCCAGCATTTT
CASGGGPGNQPQHF